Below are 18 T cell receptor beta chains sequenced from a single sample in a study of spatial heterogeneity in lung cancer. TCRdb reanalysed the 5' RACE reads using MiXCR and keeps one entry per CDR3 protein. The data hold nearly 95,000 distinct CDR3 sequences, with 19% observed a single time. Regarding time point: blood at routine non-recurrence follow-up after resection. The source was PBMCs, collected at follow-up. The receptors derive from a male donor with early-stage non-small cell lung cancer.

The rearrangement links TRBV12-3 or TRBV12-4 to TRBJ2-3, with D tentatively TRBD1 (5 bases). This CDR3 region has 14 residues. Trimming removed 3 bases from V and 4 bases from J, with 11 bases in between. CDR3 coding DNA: TGTGCCAGCAGTTTTTCCCAAGGGGCAGATACGCAGTATTTT. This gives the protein CASSFSQGADTQYF.

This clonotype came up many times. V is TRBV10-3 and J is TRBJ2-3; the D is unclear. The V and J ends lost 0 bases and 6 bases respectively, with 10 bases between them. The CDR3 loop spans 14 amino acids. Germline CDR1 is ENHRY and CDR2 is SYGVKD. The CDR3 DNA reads TGTGCCATCAGTGAGTCGACTTCGCTGGATACGCAGTATTTT. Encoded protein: CAISESTSLDTQYF.

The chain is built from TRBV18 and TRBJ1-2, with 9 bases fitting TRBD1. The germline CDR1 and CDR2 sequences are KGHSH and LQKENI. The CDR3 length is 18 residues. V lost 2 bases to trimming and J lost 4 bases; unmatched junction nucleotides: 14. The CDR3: CASSPEQGASVSGYGYTF. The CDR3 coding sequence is TGTGCCAGCTCACCAGAACAGGGGGCGTCGGTTTCCGGCTATGGCTACACCTTC.

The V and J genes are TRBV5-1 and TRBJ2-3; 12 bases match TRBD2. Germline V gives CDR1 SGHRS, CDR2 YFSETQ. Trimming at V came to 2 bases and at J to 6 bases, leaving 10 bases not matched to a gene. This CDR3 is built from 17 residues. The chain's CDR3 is CASSFSLAGGQRDTQYF. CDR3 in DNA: TGCGCCAGCAGCTTCTCCCTAGCGGGAGGGCAAAGGGATACGCAGTATTTT.

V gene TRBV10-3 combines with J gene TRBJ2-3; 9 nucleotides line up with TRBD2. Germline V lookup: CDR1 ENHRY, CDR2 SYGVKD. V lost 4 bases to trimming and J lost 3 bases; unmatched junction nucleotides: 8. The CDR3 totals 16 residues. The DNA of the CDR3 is TGTGCCATCAGTGTCTTAGCGGGAGTTAGTACAGATACGCAGTATTTT. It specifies CAISVLAGVSTDTQYF.

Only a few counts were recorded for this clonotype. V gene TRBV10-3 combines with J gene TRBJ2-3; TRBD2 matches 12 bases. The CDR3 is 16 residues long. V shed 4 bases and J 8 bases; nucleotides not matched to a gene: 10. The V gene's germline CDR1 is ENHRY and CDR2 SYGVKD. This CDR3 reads CAISAPGLAGSGTQYF. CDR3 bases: TGTGCCATCAGTGCCCCCGGACTAGCGGGATCTGGTACGCAGTATTTT.

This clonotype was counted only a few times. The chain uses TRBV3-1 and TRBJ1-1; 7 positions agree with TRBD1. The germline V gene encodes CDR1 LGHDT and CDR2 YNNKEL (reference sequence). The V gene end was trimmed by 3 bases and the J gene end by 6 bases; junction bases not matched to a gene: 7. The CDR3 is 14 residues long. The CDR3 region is CASSQRQGGSEAFF. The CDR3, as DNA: TGTGCCAGCAGCCAGCGACAGGGAGGCTCTGAAGCTTTCTTT.

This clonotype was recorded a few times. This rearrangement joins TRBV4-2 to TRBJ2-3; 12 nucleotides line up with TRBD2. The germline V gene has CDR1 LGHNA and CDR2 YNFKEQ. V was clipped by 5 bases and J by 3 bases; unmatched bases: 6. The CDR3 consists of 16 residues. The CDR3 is CASSRSTSGRTDTQYF. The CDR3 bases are TGTGCCAGCAGCAGGTCGACTAGCGGGAGAACAGATACGCAGTATTTT.

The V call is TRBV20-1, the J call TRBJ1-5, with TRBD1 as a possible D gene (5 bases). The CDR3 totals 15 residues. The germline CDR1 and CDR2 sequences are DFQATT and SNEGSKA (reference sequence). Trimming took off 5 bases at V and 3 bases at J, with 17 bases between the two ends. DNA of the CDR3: TGCAGTGCTCCCTCCCCTGGAGGGGACAATCAGCCCCAGCATTTT. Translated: CSAPSPGGDNQPQHF.

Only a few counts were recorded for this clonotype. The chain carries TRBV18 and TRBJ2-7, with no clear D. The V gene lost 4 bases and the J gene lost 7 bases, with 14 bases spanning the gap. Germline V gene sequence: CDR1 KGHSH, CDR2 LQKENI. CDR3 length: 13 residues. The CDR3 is CASSRQERREQYV. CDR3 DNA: TGTGCCAGCTCACGCCAGGAGCGCAGGGAGCAGTACGTC.

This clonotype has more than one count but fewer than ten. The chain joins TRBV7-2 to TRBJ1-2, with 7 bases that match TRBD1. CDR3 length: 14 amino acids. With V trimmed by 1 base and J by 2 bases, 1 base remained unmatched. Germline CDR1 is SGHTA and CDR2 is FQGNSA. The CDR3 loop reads CASSLGGQNYGYTF. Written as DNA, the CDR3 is TGTGCCAGCAGCTTAGGGGGACAGAACTATGGCTACACCTTC.

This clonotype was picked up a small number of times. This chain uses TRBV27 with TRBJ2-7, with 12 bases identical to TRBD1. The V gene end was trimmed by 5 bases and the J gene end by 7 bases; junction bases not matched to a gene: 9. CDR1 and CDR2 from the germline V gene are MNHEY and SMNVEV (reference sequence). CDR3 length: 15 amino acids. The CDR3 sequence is CASSPSGQGAGEQYF. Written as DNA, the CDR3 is TGTGCCAGCAGTCCGTCGGGACAGGGGGCGGGTGAGCAGTACTTC.

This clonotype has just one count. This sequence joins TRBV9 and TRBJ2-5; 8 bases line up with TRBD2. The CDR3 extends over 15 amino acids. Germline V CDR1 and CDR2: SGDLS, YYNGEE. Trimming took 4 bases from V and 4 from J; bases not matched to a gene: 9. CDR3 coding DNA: TGTGCCAGCAGCACGCGGGGGGTTTGGACAGAGACCCAGTACTTC. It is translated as CASSTRGVWTETQYF.

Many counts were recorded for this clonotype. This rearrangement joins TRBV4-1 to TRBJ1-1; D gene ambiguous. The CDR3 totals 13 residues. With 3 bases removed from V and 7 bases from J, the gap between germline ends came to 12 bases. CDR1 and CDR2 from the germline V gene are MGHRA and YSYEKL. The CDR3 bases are TGCGCCAGCAGCCAGGCCTCCGGAGATGAAGCTTTCTTT. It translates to CASSQASGDEAFF.

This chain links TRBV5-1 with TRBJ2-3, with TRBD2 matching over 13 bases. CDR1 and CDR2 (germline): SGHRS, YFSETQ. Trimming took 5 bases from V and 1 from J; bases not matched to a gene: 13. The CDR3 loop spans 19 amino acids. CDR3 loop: CASSQYSSGLAGGTDTQYF. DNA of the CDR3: TGCGCCAGCAGTCAATACTCCTCAGGACTAGCGGGAGGCACAGATACGCAGTATTTT. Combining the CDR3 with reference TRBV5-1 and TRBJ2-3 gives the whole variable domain KAGVTQTPRYLIKTRGQQVTLSCSPISGHRSVSWYQQTPGQGLQFLFEYFSETQRNKGNFPGRFSGRQFSNSRSEMNVSTLELGDSALYLCASSQYSSGLAGGTDTQYFGPGTRLTVL.

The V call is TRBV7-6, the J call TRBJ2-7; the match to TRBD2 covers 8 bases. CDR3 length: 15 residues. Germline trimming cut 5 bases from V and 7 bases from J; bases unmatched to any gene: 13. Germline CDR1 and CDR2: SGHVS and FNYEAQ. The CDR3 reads CASSPRDFIAGEQYF. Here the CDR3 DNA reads TGTGCCAGCAGCCCCCGGGACTTTATAGCGGGGGAGCAGTACTTC.

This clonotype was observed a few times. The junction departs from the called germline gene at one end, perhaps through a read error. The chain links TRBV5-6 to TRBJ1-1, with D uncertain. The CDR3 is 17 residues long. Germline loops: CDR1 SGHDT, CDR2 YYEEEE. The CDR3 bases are TGTGCCAGCAGCTTTGGAAAGCGGCCGGCGTTGAACCCTGAAGCTTTCTTT. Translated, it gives CASSFGKRPALNPEAFF.

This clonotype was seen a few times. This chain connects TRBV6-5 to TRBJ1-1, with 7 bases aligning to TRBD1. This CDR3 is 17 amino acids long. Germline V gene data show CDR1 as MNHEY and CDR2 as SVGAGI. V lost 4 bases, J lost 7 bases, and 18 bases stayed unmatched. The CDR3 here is CASSSHGVGQDHNEAFF. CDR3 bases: TGTGCCAGCAGTTCCCACGGGGTCGGACAGGATCACAATGAAGCTTTCTTT.